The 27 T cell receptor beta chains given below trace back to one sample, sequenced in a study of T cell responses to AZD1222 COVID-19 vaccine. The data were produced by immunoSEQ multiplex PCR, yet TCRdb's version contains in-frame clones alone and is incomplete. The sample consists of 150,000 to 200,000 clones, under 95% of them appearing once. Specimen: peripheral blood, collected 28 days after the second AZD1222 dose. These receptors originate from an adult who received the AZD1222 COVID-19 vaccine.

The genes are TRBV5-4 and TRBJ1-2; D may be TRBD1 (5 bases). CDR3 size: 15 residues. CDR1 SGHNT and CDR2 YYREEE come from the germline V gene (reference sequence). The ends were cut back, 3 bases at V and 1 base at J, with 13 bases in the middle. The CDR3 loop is CASSSGGGNNYGYTF. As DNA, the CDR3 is TGTGCCAGCAGCTCTGGGGGGGGGAATAACTATGGCTACACCTTC.

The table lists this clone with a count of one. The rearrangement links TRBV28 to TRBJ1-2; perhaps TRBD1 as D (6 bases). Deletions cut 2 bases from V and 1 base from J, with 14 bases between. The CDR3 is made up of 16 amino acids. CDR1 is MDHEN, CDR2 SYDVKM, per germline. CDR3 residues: CASSLRGRGLNYGYTF. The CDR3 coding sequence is TGTGCCAGCAGTTTAAGGGGGAGGGGCCTTAACTATGGCTACACCTTC.

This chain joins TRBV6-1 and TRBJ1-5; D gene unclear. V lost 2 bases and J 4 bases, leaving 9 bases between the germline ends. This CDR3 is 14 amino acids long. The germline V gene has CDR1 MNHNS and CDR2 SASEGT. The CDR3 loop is CASSELEENQPQHF. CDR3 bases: TGTGCCAGCAGTGAATTGGAGGAGAATCAGCCCCAGCATTTT.

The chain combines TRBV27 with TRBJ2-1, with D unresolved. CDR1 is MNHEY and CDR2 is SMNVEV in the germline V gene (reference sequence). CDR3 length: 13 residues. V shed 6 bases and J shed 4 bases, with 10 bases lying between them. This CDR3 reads CASRVRPYNEQFF. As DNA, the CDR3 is TGTGCCAGCAGGGTCCGACCGTACAATGAGCAGTTCTTC.

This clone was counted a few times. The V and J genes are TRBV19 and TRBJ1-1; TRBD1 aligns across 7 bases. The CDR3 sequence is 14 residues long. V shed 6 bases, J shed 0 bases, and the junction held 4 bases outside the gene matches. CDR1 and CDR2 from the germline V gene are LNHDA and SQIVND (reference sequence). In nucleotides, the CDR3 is TGTGCCAGTAGCCCGACAGGGATGAACACTGAAGCTTTCTTT. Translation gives CASSPTGMNTEAFF.

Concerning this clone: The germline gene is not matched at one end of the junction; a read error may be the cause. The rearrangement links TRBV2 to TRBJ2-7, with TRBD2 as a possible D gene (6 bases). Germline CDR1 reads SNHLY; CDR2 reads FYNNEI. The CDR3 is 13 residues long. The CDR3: CASGGDNSDEQYF. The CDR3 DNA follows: TGTGCCAGCGGAGGGGATAACTCCGACGAGCAGTACTTC. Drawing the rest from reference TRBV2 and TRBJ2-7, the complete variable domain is EPEVTQTPSHQVTQMGQEVILRCVPISNHLYFYWYRQILGQKVEFLVSFYNNEISEKSEIFDDQFSVERPDGSNFTLKIRSTKLEDSAMYFCASGGDNSDEQYFGPGTRLTVT.

CDR3 DNA sequence: TGTGCCAGCAGCACGGGGACAGGGGGTAATGAAAAACTGTTTTTT. It is translated as CASSTGTGGNEKLFF. The chain combines TRBV5-4 with TRBJ1-4; TRBD1 aligns across 11 bases. The CDR3 has 15 amino acids. The germline gives CDR1 SGHNT, CDR2 YYREEE (reference sequence). V was pared by 4 bases and J by 4 bases, with 3 bases of the junction left unmatched. Complete variable domain (other parts from reference TRBV5-4 and TRBJ1-4): ETGVTQSPTHLIKTRGQQVTLRCSSQSGHNTVSWYQQALGQGPQFIFQYYREEENGRGNFPPRFSGLQFPNYSSELNVNALELDDSALYLCASSTGTGGNEKLFFGSGTQLSVL.

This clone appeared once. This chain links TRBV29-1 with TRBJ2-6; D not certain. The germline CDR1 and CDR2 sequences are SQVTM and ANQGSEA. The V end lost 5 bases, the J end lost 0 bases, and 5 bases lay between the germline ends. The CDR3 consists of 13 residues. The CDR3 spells CSVFFSGANVLTF. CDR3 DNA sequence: TGCAGCGTTTTTTTCTCTGGGGCCAACGTCCTGACTTTC.

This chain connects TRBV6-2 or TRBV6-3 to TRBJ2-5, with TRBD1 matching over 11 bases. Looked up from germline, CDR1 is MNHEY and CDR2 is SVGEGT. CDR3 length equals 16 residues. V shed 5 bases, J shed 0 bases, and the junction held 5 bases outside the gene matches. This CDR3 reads CASSTWDRGNQETQYF. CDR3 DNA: TGTGCCAGCAGTACCTGGGACAGGGGGAACCAAGAGACCCAGTACTTC.

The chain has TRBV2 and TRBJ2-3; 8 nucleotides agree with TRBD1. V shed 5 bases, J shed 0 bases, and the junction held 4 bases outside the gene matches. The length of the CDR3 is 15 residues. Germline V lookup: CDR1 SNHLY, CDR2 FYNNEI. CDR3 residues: CASSRQGTSTDTQYF. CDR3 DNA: TGTGCCAGCAGTCGACAGGGGACTAGCACAGATACGCAGTATTTT.

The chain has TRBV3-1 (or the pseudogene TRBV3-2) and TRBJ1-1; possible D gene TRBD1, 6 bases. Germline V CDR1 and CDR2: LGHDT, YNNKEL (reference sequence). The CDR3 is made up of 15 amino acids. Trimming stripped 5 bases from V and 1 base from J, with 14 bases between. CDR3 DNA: TGTGCCAGCAGCTTTCCCGGGACACCGAACACTGAAGCTTTCTTT. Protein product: CASSFPGTPNTEAFF.

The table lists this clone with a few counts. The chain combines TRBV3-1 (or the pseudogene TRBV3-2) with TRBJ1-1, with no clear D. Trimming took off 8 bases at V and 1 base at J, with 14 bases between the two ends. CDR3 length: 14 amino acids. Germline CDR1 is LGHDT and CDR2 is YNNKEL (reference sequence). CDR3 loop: CASSWTARNTEAFF. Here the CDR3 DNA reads TGTGCCAGCTCCTGGACGGCCCGGAACACTGAAGCTTTCTTT.

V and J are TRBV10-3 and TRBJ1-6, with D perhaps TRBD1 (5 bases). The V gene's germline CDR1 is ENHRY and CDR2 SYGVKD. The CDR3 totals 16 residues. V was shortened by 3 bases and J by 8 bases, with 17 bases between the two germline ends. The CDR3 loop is CAISESGGMGYSPLHF. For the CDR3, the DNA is TGTGCCATCAGTGAAAGTGGGGGGATGGGGTATTCACCCCTCCACTTT.

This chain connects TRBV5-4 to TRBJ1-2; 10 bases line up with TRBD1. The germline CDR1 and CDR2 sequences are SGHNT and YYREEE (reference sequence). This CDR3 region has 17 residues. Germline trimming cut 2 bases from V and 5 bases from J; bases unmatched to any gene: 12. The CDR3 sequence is CASSFGTGVPAGYGYTF. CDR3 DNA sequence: TGTGCCAGCAGCTTTGGGACAGGGGTCCCTGCGGGTTATGGCTACACCTTC.

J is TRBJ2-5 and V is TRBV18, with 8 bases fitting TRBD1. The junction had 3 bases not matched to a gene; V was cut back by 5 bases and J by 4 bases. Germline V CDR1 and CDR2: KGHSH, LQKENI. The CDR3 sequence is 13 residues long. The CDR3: CASSGQGRETQYF. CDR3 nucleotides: TGTGCCAGCTCAGGACAGGGTCGAGAGACCCAGTACTTC.

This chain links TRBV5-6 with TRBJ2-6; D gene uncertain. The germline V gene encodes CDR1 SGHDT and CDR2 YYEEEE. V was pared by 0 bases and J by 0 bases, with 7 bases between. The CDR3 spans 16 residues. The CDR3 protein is CASSLDVGSGANVLTF. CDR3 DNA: TGTGCCAGCAGCTTGGATGTGGGCTCTGGGGCCAACGTCCTGACTTTC.

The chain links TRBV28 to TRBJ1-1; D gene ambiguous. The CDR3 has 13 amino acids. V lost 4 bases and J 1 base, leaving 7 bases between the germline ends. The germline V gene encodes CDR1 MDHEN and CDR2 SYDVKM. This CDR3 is CASSSPENTEAFF. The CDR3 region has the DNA TGTGCCAGCAGTTCCCCCGAGAACACTGAAGCTTTCTTT.

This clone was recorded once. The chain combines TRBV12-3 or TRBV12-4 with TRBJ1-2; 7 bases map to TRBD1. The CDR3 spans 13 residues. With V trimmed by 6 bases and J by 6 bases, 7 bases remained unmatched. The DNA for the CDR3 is TGTGCCAGCAGCCCAGGGACAGCCCATGGCTACACCTTC. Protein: CASSPGTAHGYTF.

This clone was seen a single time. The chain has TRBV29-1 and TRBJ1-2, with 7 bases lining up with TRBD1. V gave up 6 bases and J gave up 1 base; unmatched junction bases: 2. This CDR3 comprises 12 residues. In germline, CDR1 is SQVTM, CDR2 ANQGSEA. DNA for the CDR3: TGCAGCGTCGACAGGGATAACTATGGCTACACCTTC. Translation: CSVDRDNYGYTF.

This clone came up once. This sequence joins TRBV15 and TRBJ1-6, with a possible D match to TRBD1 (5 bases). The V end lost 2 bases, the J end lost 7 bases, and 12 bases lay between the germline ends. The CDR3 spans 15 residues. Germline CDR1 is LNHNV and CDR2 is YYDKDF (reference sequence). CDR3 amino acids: CATSRQIGANSPLHF. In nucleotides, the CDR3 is TGTGCCACCAGCAGACAGATAGGGGCCAATTCACCCCTCCACTTT. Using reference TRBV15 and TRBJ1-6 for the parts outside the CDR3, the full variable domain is DAMVIQNPRYQVTQFGKPVTLSCSQTLNHNVMYWYQQKSSQAPKLLFHYYDKDFNNEADTPDNFQSRRPNTSFCFLDIRSPGLGDTAMYLCATSRQIGANSPLHFGNGTRLTVT.

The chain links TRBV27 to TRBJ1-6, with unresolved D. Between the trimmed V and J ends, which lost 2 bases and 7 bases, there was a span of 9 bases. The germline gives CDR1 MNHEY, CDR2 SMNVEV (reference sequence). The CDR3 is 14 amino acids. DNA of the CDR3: TGTGCCAGCAGTTTAGCCGCCCCCAATTCACCCCTCCACTTT. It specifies CASSLAAPNSPLHF.

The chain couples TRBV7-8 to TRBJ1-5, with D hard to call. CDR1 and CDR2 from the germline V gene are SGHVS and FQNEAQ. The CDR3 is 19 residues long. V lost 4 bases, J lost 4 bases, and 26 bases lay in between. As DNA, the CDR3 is TGTGCCAGCAGCTCGCACTTAGGGCAGGCGATTGATCCAAATCAGCCCCAGCATTTT. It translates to CASSSHLGQAIDPNQPQHF.

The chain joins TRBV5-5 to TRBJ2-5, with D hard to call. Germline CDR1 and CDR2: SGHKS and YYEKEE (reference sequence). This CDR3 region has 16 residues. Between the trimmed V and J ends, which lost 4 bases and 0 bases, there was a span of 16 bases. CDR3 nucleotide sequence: TGTGCCAGCAGCCCGATTCGAGGAAACAACCAAGAGACCCAGTACTTC. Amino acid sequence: CASSPIRGNNQETQYF.

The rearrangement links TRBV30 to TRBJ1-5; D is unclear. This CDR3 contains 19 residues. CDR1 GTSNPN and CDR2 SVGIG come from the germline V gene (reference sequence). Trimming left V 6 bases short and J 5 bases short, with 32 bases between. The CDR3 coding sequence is TGTGCCTGTAATATTGGGAGCAGCGGCGCCCCCAATCCCTATCAGCCCCAGCATTTT. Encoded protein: CACNIGSSGAPNPYQPQHF.

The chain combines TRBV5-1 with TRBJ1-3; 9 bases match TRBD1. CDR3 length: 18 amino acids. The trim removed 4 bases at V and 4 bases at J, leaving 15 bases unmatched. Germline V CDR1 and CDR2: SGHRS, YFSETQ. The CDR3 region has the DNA TGCGCCAGCAGCATATCCGGGACAGGGTTAACGGGAGGAAACACCATATATTTT. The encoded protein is CASSISGTGLTGGNTIYF.

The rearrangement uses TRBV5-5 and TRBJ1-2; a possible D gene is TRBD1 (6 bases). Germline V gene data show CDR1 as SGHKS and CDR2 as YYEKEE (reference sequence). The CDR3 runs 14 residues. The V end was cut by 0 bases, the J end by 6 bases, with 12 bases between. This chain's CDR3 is CASSLGGGANGYTF. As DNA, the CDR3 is TGTGCCAGCAGCTTGGGTGGGGGCGCGAATGGCTACACCTTC.

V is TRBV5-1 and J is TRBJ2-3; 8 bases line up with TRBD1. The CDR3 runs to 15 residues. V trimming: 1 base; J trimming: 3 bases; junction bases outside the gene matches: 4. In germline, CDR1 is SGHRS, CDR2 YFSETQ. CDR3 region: CASSLTGGFTDTQYF. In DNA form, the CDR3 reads TGCGCCAGCAGCTTGACAGGGGGGTTTACAGATACGCAGTATTTT. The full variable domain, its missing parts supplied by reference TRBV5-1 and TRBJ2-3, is KAGVTQTPRYLIKTRGQQVTLSCSPISGHRSVSWYQQTPGQGLQFLFEYFSETQRNKGNFPGRFSGRQFSNSRSEMNVSTLELGDSALYLCASSLTGGFTDTQYFGPGTRLTVL.